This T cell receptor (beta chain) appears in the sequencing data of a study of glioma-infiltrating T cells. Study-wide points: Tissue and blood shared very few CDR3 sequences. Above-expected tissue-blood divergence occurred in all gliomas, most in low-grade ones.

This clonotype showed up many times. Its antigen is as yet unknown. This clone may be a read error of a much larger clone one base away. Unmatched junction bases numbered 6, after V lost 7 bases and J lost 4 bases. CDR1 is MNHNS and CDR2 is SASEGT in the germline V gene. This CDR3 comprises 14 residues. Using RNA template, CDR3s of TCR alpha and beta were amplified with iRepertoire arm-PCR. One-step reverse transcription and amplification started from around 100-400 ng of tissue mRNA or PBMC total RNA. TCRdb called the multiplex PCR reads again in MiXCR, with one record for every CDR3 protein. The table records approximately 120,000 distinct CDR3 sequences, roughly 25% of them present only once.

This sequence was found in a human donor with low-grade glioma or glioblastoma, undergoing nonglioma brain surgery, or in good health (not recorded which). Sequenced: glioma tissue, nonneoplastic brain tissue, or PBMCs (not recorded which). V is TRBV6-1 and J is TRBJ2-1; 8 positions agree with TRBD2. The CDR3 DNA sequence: TGTGCCAGCACAATGAGCGGGAGTTACAATGAGCAGTTCTTC. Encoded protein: CASTMSGSYNEQFF.